A single sample gave rise to the 28 T cell receptor beta chains below, sequenced in a study of CD8 T cells in ankylosing spondylitis. Study-level points and caveats: Typical of ankylosing spondylitis blood, it appeared, was a TCR beta motif of fewer than 10 highly homologous variants.

Antigens for these TCRs are unknown. TCRdb reprocessed the 5' RACE reads via MiXCR and lists one record per CDR3 protein. The table shows just under 550,000 distinct CDR3 sequences, with roughly an eighth occurring only once. Sequencing used blood, either unsorted or a sorted T cell fraction (not recorded which). The source of these receptors is a male donor with ankylosing spondylitis.

This clonotype was observed a handful of times. The genes are TRBV6-2 or TRBV6-3 and TRBJ2-1, with a possible D match to TRBD1 (6 bases). V lost 7 bases and J lost 0, with 13 bases in between. From germline, CDR1 is MNHEY and CDR2 SVGEGT. The CDR3 has 15 amino acids. The chain's CDR3 is CASNKQGSSYNEQFF. The DNA for the CDR3 is TGTGCCAGCAATAAACAGGGCAGCTCCTACAATGAGCAGTTCTTC.

This clonotype was seen a handful of times. At one end the junction does not follow the germline gene, possibly because of a read error. The chain links TRBV25-1 to TRBJ1-3; D is uncertain. CDR1 is MGHDK, CDR2 SYGVNS, per germline. The CDR3 has 11 residues. CDR3 sequence: CASTPGNTIYF. CDR3 bases: TGTGCCAGCACCCCTGGGAACACCATATATTTT.

This clonotype has a handful of counts. In nucleotides, the CDR3 is TGTGCCAGCTCACCGGATCTTAGCAATCAGCCCCAGCATTTT. Amino acid sequence: CASSPDLSNQPQHF. This chain connects TRBV18 to TRBJ1-5; D call uncertain. Germline lookup yields CDR1 KGHSH and CDR2 LQKENI. The CDR3 totals 14 residues. V dropped 3 bases and J dropped 0 bases, with 6 bases sitting between them.

The chain carries TRBV20-1 and TRBJ2-1; 8 nucleotides agree with TRBD2. Germline CDR1 reads DFQATT; CDR2 reads SNEGSKA (reference sequence). The CDR3 length is 17 residues. Unmatched junction bases numbered 14, after V lost 5 bases and J lost 2 bases. CDR3 region: CSAGQLTLGRAYNEQFF. DNA for the CDR3: TGCAGTGCTGGGCAGCTGACGCTCGGGAGGGCCTACAATGAGCAGTTCTTC.

This chain connects TRBV5-5 to TRBJ1-2, with TRBD1 matching 10 bases. This CDR3 is built from 14 residues. Looked up from germline, CDR1 is SGHKS and CDR2 is YYEKEE (reference sequence). J was trimmed by 7 bases and V by 2 bases; bases with no gene match: 5. This CDR3 is CASSFLGTGAGYTF. CDR3 nucleotides: TGTGCCAGCAGCTTTTTGGGGACAGGGGCTGGCTACACCTTC.

V is TRBV4-2 and J is TRBJ1-4; 8 bases are shared with TRBD1. Per germline, CDR1 LGHNA and CDR2 YNFKEQ. J was trimmed by 5 bases and V by 3 bases; bases with no gene match: 8. This CDR3 spans 16 amino acids. CDR3 sequence reads: CASSHAIRQGNEKLFF. In DNA, the CDR3 is TGTGCCAGCAGCCACGCTATTCGACAGGGGAATGAAAAACTGTTTTTT.

This clonotype showed up just a few times. The CDR3 DNA reads as TGTGCCAGCACCCTGGGGGGGGCATGGTATGGCTACACCTTC. Protein sequence: CASTLGGAWYGYTF. J is TRBJ1-2 and V is TRBV12-3 or TRBV12-4, with TRBD1 as a possible D gene (6 bases). V was cut by 7 bases and J by 5 bases, with 17 bases left in between. There are 14 residues in the CDR3.

The chain combines TRBV27 with TRBJ2-7, with TRBD2 identical over 8 bases. V gave up 5 bases and J gave up 2 bases; unmatched junction bases: 8. The CDR3 has 15 amino acids. Germline CDR1 and CDR2: MNHEY and SMNVEV (reference sequence). The CDR3 DNA sequence: TGTGCCAGCAGTCGATCTAGCGGGCTTACCTACGAGCAGTACTTC. It codes for CASSRSSGLTYEQYF.

This clonotype was counted between two and nine times. V is TRBV24-1 and J is TRBJ2-7, with D possibly being TRBD1 or TRBD2 (5 bases each). The CDR3 contains 15 residues. V was shortened by 4 bases and J by 6 bases, with 18 bases between the two germline ends. Germline lookup yields CDR1 KGHDR and CDR2 SFDVKD. The CDR3 here is CATSDPRQGEGEQYF. In DNA form, the CDR3 reads TGTGCCACCAGTGACCCACGGCAGGGAGAAGGCGAGCAGTACTTC.

The V and J genes are TRBV20-1 and TRBJ2-1; 12 nucleotides align to TRBD2. J gave up 4 bases and V 0 bases, and 7 bases lay outside the gene matches. CDR1 is DFQATT and CDR2 is SNEGSKA in the germline V gene (reference sequence). This CDR3 is 17 amino acids long. In DNA form, the CDR3 reads TGCAGTGCTAGAGATACGAGGACTAGCGGGGATTACAATGAGCAGTTCTTC. Protein: CSARDTRTSGDYNEQFF.

The gene calls are TRBV5-6 and TRBJ1-4; TRBD1 matches 8 bases. The germline V gene encodes CDR1 SGHDT and CDR2 YYEEEE. The CDR3 has 12 residues. The ends lost 4 bases at V and 16 bases at J; junction bases unmatched: 9. The CDR3 sequence: CASSGRQGITFF. DNA of the CDR3: TGTGCCAGCAGCGGGCGACAGGGGATAACGTTTTTT.

This clonotype was counted many times. The CDR3 DNA reads TGTGCCAGCAGCCAAGACGGCGCTAGCTCCTACAATGAGCAGTTCTTC. This translates into CASSQDGASSYNEQFF. The rearrangement links TRBV3-1 to TRBJ2-1; no definite D call. Germline assignment: CDR1 LGHDT and CDR2 YNNKEL (reference sequence). The V end lost 0 bases, the J end lost 0 bases, and 9 bases lay between the germline ends. The CDR3 has 16 residues.

The V and J genes are TRBV28 and TRBJ2-3, with TRBD2 matching 10 bases. The CDR3 sequence is 19 residues long. Trimming removed 1 base from V and 2 bases from J; junction bases left unmatched: 12. The germline V gene encodes CDR1 MDHEN and CDR2 SYDVKM. Here the CDR3 reads CASSLSPITGTSATDTQYF. The CDR3 DNA is TGTGCCAGCAGTTTATCGCCAATAACCGGGACTAGCGCCACAGATACGCAGTATTTT.

The rearrangement joins TRBV20-1 to TRBJ2-7, with 11 nucleotides matching TRBD1. Germline CDR1 DFQATT, CDR2 SNEGSKA (reference sequence). This CDR3 spans 14 amino acids. The junction had 7 bases not matched to a gene; V was cut back by 6 bases and J by 3 bases. The CDR3 loop is CSAMGQGGIYEQYF. The DNA for the CDR3 is TGCAGTGCCATGGGACAGGGGGGGATCTACGAGCAGTACTTC.

This clonotype was observed a few times. This chain links TRBV12-3 or TRBV12-4 with TRBJ1-6, with TRBD1 identical over 9 bases. V shed 6 bases, J shed 3 bases, and the junction held 6 bases outside the gene matches. There are 16 residues in the CDR3. CDR3 sequence reads: CASRSGTGLYNSPLHF. The CDR3 bases are TGTGCCAGCAGATCCGGGACAGGGCTCTATAATTCACCCCTCCACTTT.

Only a few counts were recorded for this clonotype. This rearrangement joins TRBV15 to TRBJ2-3; tentative D call: TRBD2 (6 bases). CDR1 is LNHNV, CDR2 YYDKDF, per germline (reference sequence). The CDR3 spans 16 residues. The ends were cut back, 0 bases at V and 11 bases at J, with 21 bases in the middle. CDR3 amino acids: CATSREEGLGGVKQYF. In DNA form, the CDR3 reads TGTGCCACCAGCAGAGAGGAGGGGCTTGGGGGAGTCAAGCAGTATTTT. Variable domain in full (rest from reference TRBV15 and TRBJ2-3): DAMVIQNPRYQVTQFGKPVTLSCSQTLNHNVMYWYQQKSSQAPKLLFHYYDKDFNNEADTPDNFQSRRPNTSFCFLDIRSPGLGDTAMYLCATSREEGLGGVKQYFGPGTRLTVL.

The table lists this clonotype with many counts. The J gene is TRBJ1-3, the V gene TRBV4-2; 8 bases fit TRBD1. The CDR3 has 17 residues. Germline trimming cut 0 bases from V and 1 base from J; bases unmatched to any gene: 5. Germline V gene lookup returns CDR1 LGHNA and CDR2 YNFKEQ. The CDR3 nucleotides read TGTGCCAGCAGCCAAGACCTCGGACAGGGTTCTGGAAACACCATATATTTT. Its translation: CASSQDLGQGSGNTIYF.

Many counts were recorded for this clonotype. This rearrangement joins TRBV7-9 to TRBJ1-5; TRBD1 might be the D (5 bases). Trimming took off 7 bases at V and 5 bases at J, with 12 bases between the two ends. The CDR3 is made up of 13 amino acids. Looked up from germline, CDR1 is SEHNR and CDR2 is FQNEAQ (reference sequence). CDR3 in amino acids: CASTGQGDQPQHF. CDR3 in DNA: TGTGCCAGCACGGGGCAGGGTGATCAGCCCCAGCATTTT.

This chain's CDR3 is CASSLTGSLLFF. The CDR3 DNA sequence: TGTGCCAGCAGCCTTACCGGGAGCCTACTGTTCTTC. The chain couples TRBV12-3 or TRBV12-4 to TRBJ2-1; D is perhaps TRBD2 (6 bases). This CDR3 spans 12 amino acids. Trimming cost V 6 bases and J 15 bases, with 18 bases left between them.

This clonotype was found a few times. V usage is TRBV11-2 and J usage is TRBJ2-7; D not resolved. CDR1 and CDR2 (germline): SGHAT, FQNNGV. V lost 5 bases and J 3 bases, leaving 8 bases between the germline ends. CDR3 length: 12 amino acids. CDR3 DNA: TGTGCCAGCAGCCTCCAGCGCTACGAGCAGTACTTC. It codes for CASSLQRYEQYF.

This clonotype was seen at least ten times. The chain combines TRBV24-1 with TRBJ1-1; D is unresolved. The V gene lost 2 bases and the J gene lost 2 bases, with 5 bases spanning the gap. Germline lookup yields CDR1 KGHDR and CDR2 SFDVKD. CDR3 length: 13 amino acids. CDR3 DNA sequence: TGTGCCACCAGTGATTATGGAAACACTGAAGCTTTCTTT. Encoded protein: CATSDYGNTEAFF.

This clonotype appeared a few times. The chain employs TRBV4-1 and TRBJ2-2; 12 positions agree with TRBD2. Germline-derived CDR1 and CDR2 are MGHRA and YSYEKL. This CDR3 is built from 17 residues. The V gene end was trimmed by 4 bases and the J gene end by 4 bases; junction bases not matched to a gene: 7. CDR3 bases: TGCGCCAGCAGCCTAGGACTAGCGGGACCGCTCACCGGGGAGCTGTTTTTT. The encoded protein is CASSLGLAGPLTGELFF.

This clonotype was seen more than once but under ten times. The V gene is TRBV3-1, the J gene TRBJ1-4; no clear D. The V and J ends lost 0 bases and 6 bases respectively, with 8 bases between them. CDR1 is LGHDT and CDR2 is YNNKEL in the germline V gene (reference sequence). This CDR3 is built from 14 residues. CDR3 in amino acids: CASSQESGDEKLFF. The CDR3 DNA reads as TGTGCCAGCAGCCAAGAATCTGGGGATGAAAAACTGTTTTTT.

This clonotype appeared a few times. The J gene is TRBJ2-7, the V gene TRBV18, with D possibly matching TRBD2 (5 bases). Trimming left V 3 bases short and J 5 bases short, with 8 bases between. The length of the CDR3 is 12 residues. Germline CDR1 KGHSH, CDR2 LQKENI. The CDR3 loop reads CASSPSGDEQYF. CDR3 nucleotide sequence: TGTGCCAGCTCACCCTCCGGGGACGAGCAGTACTTC.

The sample holds a few counts of this clonotype. This rearrangement joins TRBV3-1 to TRBJ2-7; 11 positions agree with TRBD1. V lost 2 bases and J lost 0; bases outside the gene matches: 3. The CDR3 consists of 16 residues. CDR1 and CDR2 (germline): LGHDT, YNNKEL (reference sequence). The CDR3 spells CASSQYGQGASYEQYF. The CDR3 bases are TGTGCCAGCAGCCAATATGGACAGGGGGCCTCCTACGAGCAGTACTTC.

There are a few counts of this clonotype. V is TRBV27 and J is TRBJ2-2; D possibly corresponds to TRBD1 (6 bases). V lost 5 bases and J lost 6, with 16 bases in between. Germline assignment: CDR1 MNHEY and CDR2 SMNVEV (reference sequence). This CDR3 has 15 amino acids. The CDR3 loop is CASSRQDLMAGELFF. CDR3 DNA sequence: TGTGCCAGCAGTCGACAGGACCTGATGGCCGGGGAGCTGTTTTTT.

The V and J genes are TRBV20-1 and TRBJ2-5; weak D call: TRBD2 (5 bases). Germline V lookup: CDR1 DFQATT, CDR2 SNEGSKA (reference sequence). V was cut by 5 bases and J by 4 bases, with 11 bases left in between. CDR3 length: 12 amino acids. The CDR3: CSAESGRETQYF. The DNA for the CDR3 is TGCAGTGCTGAAAGCGGCCGAGAGACCCAGTACTTC.

The V call is TRBV9, the J call TRBJ1-2; D is perhaps TRBD1 (6 bases). The germline V gene has CDR1 SGDLS and CDR2 YYNGEE. There are 11 residues in the CDR3. V was cut by 0 bases and J by 11 bases, with 8 bases left in between. In DNA, the CDR3 is TGTGCCAGCAGCGTAGGCAGGGGATACACCTTC. It yields the protein CASSVGRGYTF. Complete variable domain (other parts from reference TRBV9 and TRBJ1-2): DSGVTQTPKHLITATGQRVTLRCSPRSGDLSVYWYQQSLDQGLQFLIQYYNGEERAKGNILERFSAQQFPDLHSELNLSSLELGDSALYFCASSVGRGYTFGSGTRLTVV.